Each of the 27 T cell receptor beta chains below was sequenced from the same sample in a study of blood T cells in healthy people across ages. A second about 7 to 11 cycle PCR used barcoded and J-beta primers. TCRdb itself ran the 5' RACE reads through MiXCR, one entry per CDR3 protein. This repertoire shows 1.5 million to 2 million distinct CDR3 sequences, 25% to 30% found once; its top ten account for roughly 8%. What was sequenced was blood. The receptors come from a woman in her twenties or thirties in good health.

The sample holds a few counts of this clonotype. Here the CDR3 DNA reads TGTGCCAGCAGCTTTGGGGGGGGGCCGGAGACCCAGTACTTC. It is translated as CASSFGGGPETQYF. The rearrangement joins TRBV11-2 to TRBJ2-5, with D perhaps TRBD2 (7 bases). Germline CDR1 reads SGHAT; CDR2 reads FQNNGV. This CDR3 has 14 amino acids. V shed 3 bases and J shed 5 bases, with 13 bases lying between them.

The table lists this clonotype with a few counts. The chain recombines TRBV28 with TRBJ2-7, with 9 bases that match TRBD1. The CDR3 covers 16 residues. The J segment lost 5 bases and the V segment lost 3 bases, leaving 11 bases of the junction unmatched. Germline V gene data show CDR1 as MDHEN and CDR2 as SYDVKM. The CDR3 spells CASSFSRDRVFHEQYF. CDR3 nucleotide sequence: TGTGCCAGCAGTTTTTCCCGGGACAGGGTGTTCCACGAGCAGTACTTC.

The gene calls are TRBV28 and TRBJ1-2; maybe TRBD1 (5 bases). V was cut by 3 bases and J by 4 bases, with 12 bases left in between. This CDR3 region has 14 residues. From germline, CDR1 is MDHEN and CDR2 SYDVKM. The CDR3 reads CASSFRDYRYGYTF. The CDR3 DNA follows: TGTGCCAGCAGTTTCCGGGACTATCGCTATGGCTACACCTTC.

This clonotype occurred many times. The chain couples TRBV15 to TRBJ1-1; D not certain. Deletions cut 0 bases from V and 5 bases from J, with 4 bases between. There are 12 residues in the CDR3. Looked up from germline, CDR1 is LNHNV and CDR2 is YYDKDF (reference sequence). CDR3 sequence (DNA): TGTGCCACCAGCAGAGATCAAACTGAAGCTTTCTTT. This gives the protein CATSRDQTEAFF.

This clonotype has more than one count but fewer than ten. The chain links TRBV6-2 or TRBV6-3 to TRBJ2-2; TRBD2 agrees at 12 bases. Germline loops: CDR1 MNHEY, CDR2 SVGEGT. V lost 2 bases and J lost 2; bases outside the gene matches: 3. The CDR3 sequence is 17 residues long. The CDR3 region has the DNA TGTGCCAGCAGTTACCGACTAGCGGGAGATAACACCGGGGAGCTGTTTTTT. It specifies CASSYRLAGDNTGELFF.

As regards this clonotype: A much bigger clone sits one base away, suggesting this may be a read error. The CDR3 sequence: CSAPGASGSGAYNEQYF. For the CDR3, the DNA is TGCAGTGCACCCGGGGCTAGCGGGAGTGGGGCCTACAATGAGCAGTACTTC. The chain uses TRBV20-1 and TRBJ2-4, with 10 bases identical to TRBD2. This CDR3 has 17 amino acids. Germline lookup yields CDR1 DFQATT and CDR2 SNEGSKA (reference sequence). Germline trimming cut 6 bases from V and 13 bases from J; bases unmatched to any gene: 24.

The V and J genes are TRBV3-1 and TRBJ2-4; 9 bases line up with TRBD1. Germline V CDR1 and CDR2: LGHDT, YNNKEL (reference sequence). The CDR3 runs 17 residues. The V gene end was trimmed by 5 bases and the J gene end by 1 base; junction bases not matched to a gene: 9. CDR3 amino acids: CASSFTGGGEAKNIQYF. CDR3 DNA: TGTGCCAGCAGCTTCACAGGGGGCGGCGAGGCCAAAAACATTCAGTACTTC.

The CDR3 reads CSATNAFNYGYTF. The DNA of the CDR3 is TGCAGTGCTACCAACGCCTTTAACTATGGCTACACCTTC. The rearrangement links TRBV20-1 to TRBJ1-2; D gene uncertain. Trimming removed 4 bases from V and 1 base from J, with 10 bases in between. CDR3 length equals 13 residues. The germline gives CDR1 DFQATT, CDR2 SNEGSKA (reference sequence).

This chain joins TRBV20-1 and TRBJ2-1; no clear D. V dropped 5 bases and J dropped 10 bases, with 15 bases sitting between them. Germline CDR1 and CDR2: DFQATT and SNEGSKA (reference sequence). The CDR3 runs to 12 residues. The CDR3 nucleotides are TGCAGTGCTCCGGGTGGAAGTAAGGAGCAGTTCTTC. As protein: CSAPGGSKEQFF.

The chain joins TRBV6-5 to TRBJ1-4; D gene unclear. From germline, CDR1 is MNHEY and CDR2 SVGAGI. The V end was cut by 10 bases, the J end by 0 bases, with 9 bases between. The CDR3 is made up of 13 amino acids. The CDR3 DNA reads TGTGCCATACGTCGGTCAACTAATGAAAAACTGTTTTTT. Translation: CAIRRSTNEKLFF.

Regarding this clonotype: A far larger clone is one nucleotide away, so this likely arose from a read error. The rearrangement joins TRBV18 to TRBJ1-1; possibly TRBD1 for D (6 bases). The CDR3 length is 13 residues. Germline loops: CDR1 KGHSH, CDR2 LQKENI. Here the CDR3 reads CTSSPQGNTEAFF. The CDR3 nucleotides are TGTACCAGCTCACCACAGGGGAACACTGAAGCTTTCTTT.

The chain joins TRBV14 to TRBJ2-1, with 9 bases fitting TRBD2. Germline lookup yields CDR1 SGHDN and CDR2 FVKESK. This CDR3 is 12 amino acids long. With V trimmed by 4 bases and J by 13 bases, 5 bases remained unmatched. The CDR3 DNA is TGTGCCAGCAGCCGGAGCGGGGGGCAACAGTTCTTC. Translated, it gives CASSRSGGQQFF.

This clonotype was found a few times. V usage is TRBV7-9 and J usage is TRBJ1-6; D gene ambiguous. CDR1 is SEHNR and CDR2 is FQNEAQ in the germline V gene (reference sequence). CDR3 length: 17 residues. The ends were cut back, 5 bases at V and 0 bases at J, with 14 bases in the middle. The CDR3 loop is CASSKGGSSSYNSPLHF. In DNA form, the CDR3 reads TGTGCCAGCAGCAAAGGCGGGTCGAGCTCCTATAATTCACCCCTCCACTTT.

This clonotype was picked up a small number of times. The CDR3 reads CASSSRDGGDTQYF. The CDR3 DNA follows: TGTGCCAGCAGTTCCCGGGACGGGGGAGATACGCAGTATTTT. The gene calls are TRBV27 and TRBJ2-3; tentatively, D is TRBD2 (6 bases). The CDR3 is made up of 14 amino acids. CDR1 is MNHEY, CDR2 SMNVEV, per germline (reference sequence). Trimming cost V 4 bases and J 5 bases, with 13 bases left between them.

The rearrangement uses TRBV20-1 and TRBJ2-3; 9 nucleotides align to TRBD2. CDR1 and CDR2 (germline): DFQATT, SNEGSKA (reference sequence). The CDR3 is made up of 14 amino acids. With 2 bases clipped from V and 2 bases from J, the junction kept 2 bases outside the gene matches. The CDR3 spells CSARLAGYTDTQYF. In DNA, the CDR3 is TGCAGTGCTAGACTAGCGGGGTACACAGATACGCAGTATTTT.

Concerning this clonotype itself: Just one base apart from a much larger clone, this may be a read error. V usage is TRBV27 and J usage is TRBJ2-5; tentatively, D is TRBD1 (6 bases). CDR3 length: 15 residues. Between the trimmed V and J ends, which lost 2 bases and 1 base, there was a span of 11 bases. The germline V gene has CDR1 MNHEY and CDR2 SMNVEV (reference sequence). The CDR3 sequence is CASSLRWTAQETQYF. The DNA for the CDR3 is TGTGCCAGCAGTTTAAGGTGGACAGCCCAAGAGACCCAGTACTTC.

The chain couples TRBV4-2 to TRBJ1-2; perhaps TRBD1 as D (6 bases). Germline V gene lookup returns CDR1 LGHNA and CDR2 YNFKEQ. CDR3 length: 14 amino acids. V lost 4 bases and J lost 6, with 15 bases in between. In DNA form, the CDR3 reads TGTGCCAGCAGCCCAGGGGCGGGGCAGAATGGCTACACCTTC. Protein product: CASSPGAGQNGYTF.

This clonotype was detected a few times. This chain links TRBV20-1 with TRBJ2-3, with a tentative D call TRBD1 (7 bases). Trimming cost V 0 bases and J 1 base, with 11 bases left between them. The CDR3 is 15 residues long. Germline V gene sequence: CDR1 DFQATT, CDR2 SNEGSKA (reference sequence). CDR3 residues: CSARDGGGGTDTQYF. As DNA, the CDR3 is TGCAGTGCTAGAGACGGAGGGGGCGGCACAGATACGCAGTATTTT.

As for this clonotype: At one end, the junction sequence differs from germline, possibly due to a read error. The chain employs TRBV3-1 and TRBJ2-5, with D hard to call. Germline V gene sequence: CDR1 LGHDT, CDR2 YNNKEL (reference sequence). This CDR3 is built from 15 residues. The CDR3 sequence: CANSPRLRHRETQYF. Written as DNA, the CDR3 is TGTGCCAACAGCCCCCGATTGAGGCACCGGGAGACCCAGTACTTC.

For the CDR3, the DNA is TGTGCCATCAGGAGGAGCGTACAGGAAGGGGCGACTGAAGCTTTCTTT. Its protein is CAIRRSVQEGATEAFF. The genes are TRBV10-3 and TRBJ1-1; tentatively, D is TRBD1 (5 bases). CDR1 is ENHRY, CDR2 SYGVKD, per germline. With 6 bases removed from V and 5 bases from J, the gap between germline ends came to 22 bases. The CDR3 consists of 16 residues.

This clonotype was detected only a few times. The rearrangement joins TRBV12-5 to TRBJ2-1; 13 bases match TRBD2. The CDR3 covers 19 residues. The germline V gene has CDR1 LGHNT and CDR2 FRNRAP. V dropped 6 bases and J dropped 9; count of bases not matched to a gene: 20. The CDR3 protein is CASGSEGWVGLAGAGEQFF. The DNA of the CDR3 is TGTGCTAGTGGCTCAGAGGGGTGGGTCGGACTAGCGGGAGCCGGTGAGCAGTTCTTC.

This clonotype was seen only a few times. The J gene is TRBJ2-5, the V gene TRBV3-1, with TRBD1 matching over 9 bases. Germline loops: CDR1 LGHDT, CDR2 YNNKEL (reference sequence). The CDR3 totals 14 residues. Unmatched junction bases numbered 1, after V lost 2 bases and J lost 3 bases. DNA for the CDR3: TGTGCCAGCAGCCAAAGGGACAGGGAAGAGACCCAGTACTTC. It encodes CASSQRDREETQYF.

This clonotype was counted at least ten times. The chain couples TRBV29-1 to TRBJ2-1, with D possibly being TRBD1 or TRBD2 (5 bases each). CDR3 size: 11 residues. In germline, CDR1 is SQVTM, CDR2 ANQGSEA. Trimming removed 7 bases from V and 11 bases from J, with 15 bases in between. CDR3 nucleotides: TGCAGCGGGGACGACGGATCTAAGCAGTTCTTC. Amino acids: CSGDDGSKQFF.

The V call is TRBV7-2, the J call TRBJ1-5; D not certain. Germline CDR1 reads SGHTA; CDR2 reads FQGNSA. The CDR3 totals 15 residues. Trimming removed 3 bases at V and 6 bases at J, with 15 bases between. CDR3 loop: CASSLRSSPPQPQHF. CDR3 bases: TGTGCCAGCAGCTTGAGGTCAAGTCCCCCTCAGCCCCAGCATTTT.

The rearrangement joins TRBV29-1 to TRBJ2-2; D is perhaps TRBD2 (7 bases). V was clipped by 3 bases and J by 0 bases, with 14 bases between them. Looked up from germline, CDR1 is SQVTM and CDR2 is ANQGSEA. The CDR3 runs 16 residues. The CDR3 bases are TGCAGCGTTGATGTGGCGGGGGCGCCGAACACCGGGGAGCTGTTTTTT. This gives the protein CSVDVAGAPNTGELFF.

This clonotype was recorded a few times. The chain links TRBV28 to TRBJ1-2, with D hard to call. Per the germline V gene, CDR1 is MDHEN and CDR2 is SYDVKM. CDR3 length equals 12 residues. V gave up 11 bases and J gave up 4 bases, with 14 bases separating them. The DNA of the CDR3 is TGTGCCTGTGAGCTTTGGGGCTATGGCTACACCTTC. It specifies CACELWGYGYTF.

This clonotype showed up just a few times. The CDR3 here is CASSLLTSGRNNEQYF. Here the CDR3 DNA reads TGTGCCAGCAGTTTACTAACTAGCGGGAGGAACAATGAGCAGTACTTC. The rearrangement uses TRBV27 and TRBJ2-7; 12 positions agree with TRBD2. This CDR3 comprises 16 residues. CDR1 is MNHEY, CDR2 SMNVEV, per germline (reference sequence). J was trimmed by 7 bases and V by 2 bases; bases with no gene match: 9.